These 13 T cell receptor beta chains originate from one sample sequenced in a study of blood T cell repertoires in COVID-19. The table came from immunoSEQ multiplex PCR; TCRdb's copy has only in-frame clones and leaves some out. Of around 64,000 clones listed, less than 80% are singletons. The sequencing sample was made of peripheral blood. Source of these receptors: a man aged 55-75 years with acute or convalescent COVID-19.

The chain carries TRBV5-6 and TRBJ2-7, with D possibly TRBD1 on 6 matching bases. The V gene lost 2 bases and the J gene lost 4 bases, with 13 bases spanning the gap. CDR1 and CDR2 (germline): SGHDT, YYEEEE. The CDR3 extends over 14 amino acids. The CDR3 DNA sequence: TGTGCCAGCAGCTTCAGGGGCCGGGGTTACGAGCAGTACTTC. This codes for CASSFRGRGYEQYF. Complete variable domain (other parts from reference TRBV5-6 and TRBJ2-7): DAGVTQSPTHLIKTRGQQVTLRCSPKSGHDTVSWYQQALGQGPQFIFQYYEEEERQRGNFPDRFSGHQFPNYSSELNVNALLLGDSALYLCASSFRGRGYEQYFGPGTRLTVT.

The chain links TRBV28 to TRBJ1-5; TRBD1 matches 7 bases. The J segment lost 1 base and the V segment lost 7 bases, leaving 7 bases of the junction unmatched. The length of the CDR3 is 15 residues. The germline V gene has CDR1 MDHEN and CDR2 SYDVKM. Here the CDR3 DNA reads TGTGCCAGCACCGACGGGACAGACAGCAATCAGCCCCAGCATTTT. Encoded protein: CASTDGTDSNQPQHF.

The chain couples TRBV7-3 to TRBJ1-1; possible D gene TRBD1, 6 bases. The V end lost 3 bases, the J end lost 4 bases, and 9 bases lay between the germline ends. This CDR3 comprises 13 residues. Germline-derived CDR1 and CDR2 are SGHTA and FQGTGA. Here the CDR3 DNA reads TGTGCCAGCAGCTTCGGGGGGCTCACTGAAGCTTTCTTT. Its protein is CASSFGGLTEAFF. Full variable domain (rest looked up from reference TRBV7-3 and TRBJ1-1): GAGVSQTPSNKVTEKGKYVELRCDPISGHTALYWYRQSLGQGPEFLIYFQGTGAADDSGLPNDRFFAVRPEGSVSTLKIQRTERGDSAVYLCASSFGGLTEAFFGQGTRLTVV.

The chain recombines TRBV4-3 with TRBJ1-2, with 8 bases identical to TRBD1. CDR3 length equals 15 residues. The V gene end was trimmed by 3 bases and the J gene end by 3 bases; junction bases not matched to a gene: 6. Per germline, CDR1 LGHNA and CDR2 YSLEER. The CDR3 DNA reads TGCGCCAGCAGCCAGAAACAGGGGGGGGACTATGGCTACACCTTC. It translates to CASSQKQGGDYGYTF.

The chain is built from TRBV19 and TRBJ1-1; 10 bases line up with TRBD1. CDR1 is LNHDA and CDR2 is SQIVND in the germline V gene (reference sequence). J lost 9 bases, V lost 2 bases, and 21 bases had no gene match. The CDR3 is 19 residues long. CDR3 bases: TGTGCCAGTAGTATAACCTTCCTCCCGGGACAGGGGACTCCGTTGAAAGCTTTCTTT. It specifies CASSITFLPGQGTPLKAFF.

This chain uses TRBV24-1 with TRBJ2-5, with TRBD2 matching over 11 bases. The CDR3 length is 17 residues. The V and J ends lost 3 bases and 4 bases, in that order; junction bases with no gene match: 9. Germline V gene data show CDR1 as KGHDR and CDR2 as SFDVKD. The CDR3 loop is CATSDSTSGRMVETQYF. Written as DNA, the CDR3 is TGTGCCACCAGTGATAGTACTAGCGGGAGAATGGTAGAGACCCAGTACTTC.

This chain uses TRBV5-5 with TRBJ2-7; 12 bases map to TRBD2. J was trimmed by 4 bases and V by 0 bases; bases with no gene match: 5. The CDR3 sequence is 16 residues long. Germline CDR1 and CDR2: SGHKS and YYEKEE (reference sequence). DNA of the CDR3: TGTGCCAGCAGCTTGGGGACTAGCGGGATTCGTTACGAGCAGTACTTC. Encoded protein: CASSLGTSGIRYEQYF.

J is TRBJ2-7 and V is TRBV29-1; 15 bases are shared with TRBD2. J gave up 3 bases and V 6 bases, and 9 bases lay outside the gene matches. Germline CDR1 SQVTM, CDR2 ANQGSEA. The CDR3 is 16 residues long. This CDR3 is CSVSGTSGRSSYEQYF. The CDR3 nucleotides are TGCAGCGTGTCGGGGACTAGCGGGAGGTCTAGCTACGAGCAGTACTTC.

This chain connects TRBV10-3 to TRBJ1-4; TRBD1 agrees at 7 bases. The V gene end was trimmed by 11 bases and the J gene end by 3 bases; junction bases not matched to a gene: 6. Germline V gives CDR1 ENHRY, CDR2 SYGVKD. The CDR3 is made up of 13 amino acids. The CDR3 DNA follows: TGTGCCGCGAAGGGACAGTCTAATGAAAAACTGTTTTTT. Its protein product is CAAKGQSNEKLFF.

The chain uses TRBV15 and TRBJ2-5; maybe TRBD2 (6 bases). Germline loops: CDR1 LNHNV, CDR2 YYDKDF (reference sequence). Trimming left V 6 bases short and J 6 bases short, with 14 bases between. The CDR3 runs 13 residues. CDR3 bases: TGTGCCACCAGTCCTGTCCGGGAGCAGACCCAGTACTTC. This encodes CATSPVREQTQYF.

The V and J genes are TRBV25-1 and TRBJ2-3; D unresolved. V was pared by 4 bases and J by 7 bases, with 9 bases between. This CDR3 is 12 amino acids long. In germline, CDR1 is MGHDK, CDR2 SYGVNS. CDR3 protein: CASSGPPNTQYF. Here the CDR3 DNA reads TGTGCCAGCAGTGGGCCGCCGAATACGCAGTATTTT.

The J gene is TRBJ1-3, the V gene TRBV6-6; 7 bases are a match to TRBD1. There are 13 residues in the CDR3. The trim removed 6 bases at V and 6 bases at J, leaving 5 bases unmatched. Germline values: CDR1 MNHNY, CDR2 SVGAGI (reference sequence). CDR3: CASSWGQSNTIYF. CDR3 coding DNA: TGTGCCAGCAGCTGGGGACAGTCAAACACCATATATTTT.

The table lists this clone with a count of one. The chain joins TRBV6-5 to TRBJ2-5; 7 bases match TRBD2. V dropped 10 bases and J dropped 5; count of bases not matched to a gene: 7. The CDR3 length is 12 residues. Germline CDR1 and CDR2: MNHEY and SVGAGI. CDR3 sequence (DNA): TGTGCCACCGCGGGGGTGGGGGAGACCCAGTACTTC. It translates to CATAGVGETQYF.